Each of the 29 T cell receptor beta chains below was sequenced from the same sample in a study of cytomegalovirus exposure and HLA in healthy donors. Assay: immunoSEQ multiplex PCR; the TCRdb copy retains only in-frame clones and omits some. The repertoire has 260,000 or so clones, roughly 88% of them found once; the top ten carry roughly 3%. Source material: PBMCs. Source of these receptors: a woman in her 30s in good health and CMV-seronegative.

The chain recombines TRBV7-2 with TRBJ2-3, with 7 bases aligning to TRBD1. CDR1 and CDR2 from the germline V gene are SGHTA and FQGNSA. CDR3 length: 13 residues. V gave up 1 base and J gave up 8 bases; unmatched junction bases: 3. This chain's CDR3 is CASSLDRGGTQYF. DNA for the CDR3: TGTGCCAGCAGCTTAGACAGGGGCGGTACGCAGTATTTT.

The chain couples TRBV9 to TRBJ2-1; D gene uncertain. Trimming cost V 5 bases and J 2 bases, with 8 bases left between them. Germline assignment: CDR1 SGDLS and CDR2 YYNGEE. The CDR3 is 13 amino acids. The CDR3 protein is CASRKTTYNEQFF. The CDR3 region has the DNA TGTGCCAGCAGAAAGACAACCTACAATGAGCAGTTCTTC.

The genes are TRBV5-1 and TRBJ2-2, with D hard to call. Germline CDR1 and CDR2: SGHRS and YFSETQ. CDR3 length: 14 residues. V was shortened by 0 bases and J by 5 bases, with 8 bases between the two germline ends. The DNA for the CDR3 is TGCGCCAGCAGCTTGGGCAGGTTTACCGGGGAGCTGTTTTTT. It is translated as CASSLGRFTGELFF.

CDR3 region: CASSPPGRDTGELFF. The DNA of the CDR3 is TGTGCCAGCAGCCCCCCCGGGAGGGACACCGGGGAGCTGTTTTTT. This chain joins TRBV7-8 and TRBJ2-2, with TRBD2 matching over 8 bases. CDR3 size: 15 residues. Germline V gives CDR1 SGHVS, CDR2 FQNEAQ. V was pared by 5 bases and J by 3 bases, with 5 bases of the junction left unmatched.

The chain joins TRBV7-2 to TRBJ2-1; 9 nucleotides match TRBD2. The CDR3 extends over 15 amino acids. Germline V gives CDR1 SGHTA, CDR2 FQGNSA. J lost 7 bases, V lost 7 bases, and 11 bases had no gene match. CDR3 region: CASTLRASGKNEQFF. The CDR3 DNA reads TGTGCCAGCACCCTACGGGCTAGCGGGAAGAATGAGCAGTTCTTC.

This chain joins TRBV19 and TRBJ2-7; the D gene is possibly TRBD1 (5 bases). Trimming left V 5 bases short and J 1 base short, with 9 bases between. This CDR3 spans 13 amino acids. Per germline, CDR1 LNHDA and CDR2 SQIVND (reference sequence). For the CDR3, the DNA is TGTGCCAGTAGTCTACAGGTTTCCTACGAGCAGTACTTC. Amino acids: CASSLQVSYEQYF.

J is TRBJ2-2 and V is TRBV29-1; the D is unclear. Trimming removed 0 bases from V and 1 base from J, with 9 bases in between. This CDR3 has 15 residues. Germline V CDR1 and CDR2: SQVTM, ANQGSEA. For the CDR3, the DNA is TGCAGCGTTGAAGATTTGACTGAGAACACCGGGGAGCTGTTTTTT. This sequence encodes CSVEDLTENTGELFF.

V usage is TRBV7-9 and J usage is TRBJ1-1; 7 nucleotides line up with TRBD1. The length of the CDR3 is 14 residues. Germline V CDR1 and CDR2: SEHNR, FQNEAQ (reference sequence). With V trimmed by 5 bases and J by 4 bases, 7 bases remained unmatched. The CDR3 bases are TGTGCCAGCAGCACATCCTACAGGGGCACTGAAGCTTTCTTT. Translated: CASSTSYRGTEAFF.

A remark on this clone: This sample also contains other DNA sequences that code for the same CDR3. V gene TRBV29-1 combines with J gene TRBJ2-2; D possibly corresponds to TRBD2 (6 bases). Per germline, CDR1 SQVTM and CDR2 ANQGSEA. The CDR3 runs to 13 residues. Trimming took off 6 bases at V and 1 base at J, with 9 bases between the two ends. CDR3 residues: CSVVGGNTGELFF. The DNA for the CDR3 is TGCAGCGTAGTCGGGGGGAACACCGGGGAGCTGTTTTTT.

The CDR3 loop reads CASSQDVGRGRADTQYF. The CDR3 nucleotides read TGCGCCAGCAGCCAAGATGTTGGACGGGGGAGGGCAGATACGCAGTATTTT. The rearrangement links TRBV4-1 to TRBJ2-3, with 7 nucleotides matching TRBD2. The CDR3 sequence is 17 residues long. V trimming: 0 bases; J trimming: 4 bases; junction bases outside the gene matches: 10. Germline V gene sequence: CDR1 MGHRA, CDR2 YSYEKL.

V usage is TRBV6-5 and J usage is TRBJ2-7; 10 bases line up with TRBD2. CDR1 and CDR2 from the germline V gene are MNHEY and SVGAGI. V trimming: 4 bases; J trimming: 7 bases; junction bases outside the gene matches: 13. The CDR3 is made up of 16 amino acids. CDR3 DNA: TGTGCCAGCAGTTTAACTAGCGGGGCACTCTCTGGGGAGCAGTACTTC. Its protein product is CASSLTSGALSGEQYF.

This clone was recorded only once. Here the CDR3 DNA reads TGTGCCAGCAGTTTAAACAGGGTTTTAGAGACCCAGTACTTC. Encoded protein: CASSLNRVLETQYF. The chain employs TRBV27 and TRBJ2-5; D perhaps matches TRBD1 (6 bases). The CDR3 has 14 residues. Germline V gene lookup returns CDR1 MNHEY and CDR2 SMNVEV (reference sequence). The V end was cut by 2 bases, the J end by 4 bases, with 11 bases between.

The DNA for the CDR3 is TGCGCCAGCAGCTTATTAGCGGGATCGATGGGCGATACGCAGTATTTT. It translates to CASSLLAGSMGDTQYF. J is TRBJ2-3 and V is TRBV5-1; TRBD2 agrees at 8 bases. Per the germline V gene, CDR1 is SGHRS and CDR2 is YFSETQ. There are 16 residues in the CDR3. V gave up 2 bases and J gave up 6 bases; unmatched junction bases: 11.

The chain couples TRBV5-4 to TRBJ1-6; 9 nucleotides align to TRBD1. CDR3 length: 17 amino acids. The ends lost 4 bases at V and 10 bases at J; junction bases unmatched: 15. Germline V gives CDR1 SGHNT, CDR2 YYREEE (reference sequence). CDR3 DNA sequence: TGTGCCAGCAGCCCCGGGACAGGGTGGGGTGGGGGATCACCCCTCCACTTT. This translates into CASSPGTGWGGGSPLHF.

This clone was observed a handful of times. This chain links TRBV9 with TRBJ2-7, with TRBD1 matching over 8 bases. The CDR3 totals 17 residues. Germline V CDR1 and CDR2: SGDLS, YYNGEE. J lost 0 bases, V lost 2 bases, and 10 bases had no gene match. The CDR3 sequence is CASSVGTGTGYSYEQYF. The DNA for the CDR3 is TGTGCCAGCAGCGTGGGGACCGGGACAGGCTACTCCTACGAGCAGTACTTC.

The J gene is TRBJ2-7, the V gene TRBV5-6; 7 bases match TRBD1. V trimming: 2 bases; J trimming: 0 bases; junction bases outside the gene matches: 8. The CDR3 loop spans 16 amino acids. Germline CDR1 SGHDT, CDR2 YYEEEE. Here the CDR3 reads CASSFYGTVNSYEQYF. CDR3 in DNA: TGTGCCAGCAGCTTCTACGGGACAGTTAACTCCTACGAGCAGTACTTC.

This chain joins TRBV5-1 and TRBJ2-7; 9 bases are a match to TRBD1. Looked up from germline, CDR1 is SGHRS and CDR2 is YFSETQ. The CDR3 totals 15 residues. J was trimmed by 2 bases and V by 4 bases; bases with no gene match: 7. The CDR3 sequence: CASSTNRGQAYEQYF. The CDR3 DNA sequence: TGCGCCAGCAGCACGAACAGGGGGCAGGCCTACGAGCAGTACTTC. Filled out from reference TRBV5-1 and TRBJ2-7, the complete variable domain reads KAGVTQTPRYLIKTRGQQVTLSCSPISGHRSVSWYQQTPGQGLQFLFEYFSETQRNKGNFPGRFSGRQFSNSRSEMNVSTLELGDSALYLCASSTNRGQAYEQYFGPGTRLTVT.

The V call is TRBV11-1, the J call TRBJ1-1; D unclear. V shed 6 bases and J shed 1 base, with 9 bases lying between them. The germline CDR1 and CDR2 sequences are SGHAT and FQDESV (reference sequence). This CDR3 is built from 13 residues. The CDR3 protein is CASREPGNTEAFF. The CDR3 DNA follows: TGTGCCAGCAGGGAGCCTGGGAACACTGAAGCTTTCTTT.

The chain is built from TRBV4-2 and TRBJ2-7, with unresolved D. Per the germline V gene, CDR1 is LGHNA and CDR2 is YNFKEQ. The CDR3 sequence is 14 residues long. Trimming cost V 4 bases and J 2 bases, with 12 bases left between them. The CDR3 spells CASSPGELTYEQYF. In nucleotides, the CDR3 is TGTGCCAGCAGCCCTGGAGAGCTGACCTACGAGCAGTACTTC.

The rearrangement joins TRBV6-5 to TRBJ2-7; D is undetermined. This CDR3 is built from 12 residues. The germline V gene has CDR1 MNHEY and CDR2 SVGAGI. V lost 2 bases, J lost 0 bases, and 2 bases lay in between. CDR3 nucleotide sequence: TGTGCCAGCAGTTACGTCTCCTACGAGCAGTACTTC. It translates to CASSYVSYEQYF.

The chain couples TRBV30 to TRBJ1-3; 9 bases match TRBD1. From germline, CDR1 is GTSNPN and CDR2 SVGIG (reference sequence). Trimming at V came to 0 bases and at J to 4 bases, leaving 13 bases not matched to a gene. The CDR3 consists of 18 residues. This CDR3 is CAWSVLGPLDRGGNTIYF. Here the CDR3 DNA reads TGTGCCTGGAGTGTACTGGGACCCCTAGACAGGGGGGGAAACACCATATATTTT.

The CDR3 is CATSRDRPGLATDTQYF. CDR3 nucleotide sequence: TGTGCCACCAGCAGAGACCGACCGGGACTAGCGACAGATACGCAGTATTTT. The rearrangement uses TRBV15 and TRBJ2-3, with 10 positions matching TRBD2. Unmatched junction bases numbered 6, after V lost 0 bases and J lost 3 bases. The CDR3 sequence is 17 residues long. CDR1 is LNHNV, CDR2 YYDKDF, per germline (reference sequence).

The chain couples TRBV6-1 to TRBJ2-7; TRBD1 matches at 7 bases. The CDR3 is 15 residues long. In germline, CDR1 is MNHNS, CDR2 SASEGT. V was pared by 6 bases and J by 1 base, with 9 bases of the junction left unmatched. The CDR3 DNA reads as TGTGCCAGCAGGGGGGACAGTAAAGGTTCCTACGAGCAGTACTTC. As protein: CASRGDSKGSYEQYF.

The sample holds a few counts of this clone. The V gene is TRBV6-1, the J gene TRBJ2-7; D unclear. Germline loops: CDR1 MNHNS, CDR2 SASEGT. Trimming removed 1 base at V and 0 bases at J, with 10 bases between. The CDR3 has 15 amino acids. The CDR3 DNA reads as TGTGCCAGCAGTGAAGGATGGGGTAGCTCCTACGAGCAGTACTTC. Protein: CASSEGWGSSYEQYF.

V and J are TRBV28 and TRBJ1-1; D is uncertain. The CDR3 consists of 13 residues. The ends were cut back, 6 bases at V and 1 base at J, with 9 bases in the middle. CDR1 and CDR2 (germline): MDHEN, SYDVKM. CDR3 region: CASSPGRNTEAFF. The CDR3 bases are TGTGCCAGCAGCCCGGGCAGGAACACTGAAGCTTTCTTT. The full variable domain, rest sourced from reference TRBV28 and TRBJ1-1, is DVKVTQSSRYLVKRTGEKVFLECVQDMDHENMFWYRQDPGLGLRLIYFSYDVKMKEKGDIPEGYSVSREKKERFSLILESASTNQTSMYLCASSPGRNTEAFFGQGTRLTVV.

The rearrangement links TRBV27 to TRBJ2-5; no firm D call. This CDR3 has 13 residues. The ends were cut back, 0 bases at V and 1 base at J, with 3 bases in the middle. The germline CDR1 and CDR2 sequences are MNHEY and SMNVEV (reference sequence). The CDR3 loop reads CASSLSSQETQYF. CDR3 sequence (DNA): TGTGCCAGCAGTTTATCCTCCCAAGAGACCCAGTACTTC.

This clone was observed many times. V and J are TRBV15 and TRBJ1-2, with D possibly being TRBD1 (5 bases). Germline CDR1 and CDR2: LNHNV and YYDKDF (reference sequence). V was shortened by 7 bases and J by 6 bases, with 21 bases between the two germline ends. There are 15 residues in the CDR3. In DNA form, the CDR3 reads TGTGCCACCACAGGACGGGACTTGAACTATAATGGCTACACCTTC. Translating it yields CATTGRDLNYNGYTF.

The chain carries TRBV5-6 and TRBJ1-1, with D unclear. Germline V CDR1 and CDR2: SGHDT, YYEEEE. This CDR3 region has 14 residues. Trimming took 2 bases from V and 0 from J, leaving 8 bases between them. In DNA, the CDR3 is TGTGCCAGCAGCTTAGGCGTCATGAACACTGAAGCTTTCTTT. Its protein is CASSLGVMNTEAFF.

The chain has TRBV5-1 and TRBJ1-4; the D is unclear. Looked up from germline, CDR1 is SGHRS and CDR2 is YFSETQ. The CDR3 runs to 14 residues. V lost 2 bases, J lost 4 bases, and 9 bases lay in between. As DNA, the CDR3 is TGCGCCAGCAGCTTCACTACCCTTAATGAAAAACTGTTTTTT. Amino acid sequence: CASSFTTLNEKLFF.